This record concerns one T cell receptor beta chain sequence. Antigen unknown. The sample originates from a study of Ad26.COV2.S vaccination and SARS-CoV-2 variants. Background on the study: Once, or twice with 56 days between doses, Ad26.COV2.S was given intramuscularly.

The study's findings and limits: Following vaccination, spike-specific CD8+ and CD4+ T cell responses reportedly exhibited substantial breadth.

Using immunoSEQ multiplex PCR, the repertoire was profiled, and TCRdb retains in-frame clones only, with some absent. The sample consists of 300,000 to 450,000 clones, approximately 81% of them appearing once. The treatment was: some 19 received Ad26.COV2.S at low or high dose, single or two shots; roughly five received placebo; per-sample allocation not given. Samples analyzed were those drawn on day 63 after the first vaccine or placebo injection. Trimming shortened V by 10 bases and J by 5 bases, and 15 bases separated the two germline ends. This CDR3 is built from 12 residues. Germline loops: CDR1 SNHLY, CDR2 FYNNEI.

The sequences come from peripheral blood, collected in a trial of Ad26.COV2.S vaccine versus placebo. The genes are TRBV2 and TRBJ2-7; D remains ambiguous. This TCR derives from a person aged 18-65 years who received the Ad26.COV2.S COVID-19 vaccine or a placebo. The DNA for the CDR3 is TGTGCCACCTCCGAAGCGCCGCACGAGCAGTACTTC. The encoded protein is CATSEAPHEQYF.